This entry is about one T cell receptor beta chain. The same CDR3 also results from other DNA sequences found in this sample. With 5 bases removed from V and 8 bases from J, the gap between germline ends came to 18 bases. The CDR3 runs 14 residues. Germline-derived CDR1 and CDR2 are MDHEN and SYDVKM. Assay used: immunoSEQ multiplex PCR; TCRdb lists only in-frame clones, some missing. The sample yields fewer than 200,000 clones, approximately 90% seen once. This sample is drawn from a study of control samples from healthy donors and cancer patients. The source is a man under 40 in good health. The sequenced material came from blood. J is TRBJ2-5 and V is TRBV28; D is possibly TRBD1 or TRBD2 (5 bases each). DNA for the CDR3: TGTGCCAGCAGTCTCGGGGCCCTAAGAGAAACCCAGTACTTC. Amino acid sequence: CASSLGALRETQYF.